These 27 T cell receptor beta chains came from one sample sequenced in a study of cytomegalovirus exposure and HLA in healthy donors. With 60 Vbeta and 13 Jbeta primers, the PCR was carried out. Here immunoSEQ multiplex PCR was the method, and the copy in TCRdb shows in-frame clones only, minus some. Among more than 100,000 clones, 75% to 85% were seen once, and the ten largest hold 1%. Sequencing input: PBMCs. The receptors were sampled from a man between 40 and 49 years old in good health and CMV-seronegative.

The chain links TRBV6-5 to TRBJ2-5; 10 bases match TRBD2. The CDR3 has 15 residues. The germline V gene encodes CDR1 MNHEY and CDR2 SVGAGI. The V and J ends lost 6 bases and 4 bases, in that order; junction bases with no gene match: 8. Here the CDR3 reads CASSYSGGAGETQYF. The CDR3 bases are TGTGCCAGCAGCTACAGCGGGGGGGCCGGAGAGACCCAGTACTTC.

The CDR3 spells CASSLEGGAWETQYF. Written as DNA, the CDR3 is TGCGCCAGCAGCTTGGAAGGGGGCGCTTGGGAGACCCAGTACTTC. This chain joins TRBV5-1 and TRBJ2-5, with 7 bases aligning to TRBD1. V gave up 0 bases and J gave up 5 bases; unmatched junction bases: 7. CDR3 length equals 15 residues. From germline, CDR1 is SGHRS and CDR2 YFSETQ.

The gene calls are TRBV6-6 and TRBJ2-3; possibly TRBD1 for D (5 bases). This CDR3 is 12 amino acids long. Germline V CDR1 and CDR2: MNHNY, SVGAGI (reference sequence). V lost 5 bases, J lost 4 bases, and 7 bases lay in between. The CDR3 loop reads CASSPRADTQYF. DNA for the CDR3: TGTGCCAGCAGTCCCAGGGCAGATACGCAGTATTTT.

The CDR3 DNA is TGTGCCAGCAGTTTCAGGGGCGGGCATGGCTACACCTTC. It codes for CASSFRGGHGYTF. This chain joins TRBV28 and TRBJ1-2; D is perhaps TRBD1 (6 bases). The V gene's germline CDR1 is MDHEN and CDR2 SYDVKM. The CDR3 extends over 13 amino acids. V was pared by 3 bases and J by 6 bases, with 11 bases between.

This clone has a handful of counts. The chain combines TRBV10-3 with TRBJ2-7; the D gene is possibly TRBD2 (5 bases). This CDR3 has 15 amino acids. Germline V gives CDR1 ENHRY, CDR2 SYGVKD. Trimming took 0 bases from V and 2 from J, leaving 11 bases between them. CDR3 sequence: CAISESIPGTYEQYF. In DNA form, the CDR3 reads TGTGCCATCAGTGAGTCAATTCCGGGGACCTACGAGCAGTACTTC.

This rearrangement joins TRBV29-1 to TRBJ1-1; possibly TRBD1 for D (5 bases). Germline CDR1 is SQVTM and CDR2 is ANQGSEA. The V and J ends lost 7 bases and 0 bases respectively, with 9 bases between them. There are 12 residues in the CDR3. The CDR3 nucleotides are TGCAGCGGGTCGACAGTGAACACTGAAGCTTTCTTT. It specifies CSGSTVNTEAFF.

This clone occurred a few times. The rearrangement joins TRBV7-6 to TRBJ2-5, with D uncertain. V was clipped by 3 bases and J by 4 bases, with 9 bases between them. Germline-derived CDR1 and CDR2 are SGHVS and FNYEAQ. This CDR3 has 13 residues. Written as DNA, the CDR3 is TGTGCCAGCAGCTTGACAAATTTAGAGACCCAGTACTTC. Translated, it gives CASSLTNLETQYF.

The chain recombines TRBV30 with TRBJ2-7, with D possibly being TRBD1 (5 bases). The CDR3 extends over 13 amino acids. Germline CDR1 reads GTSNPN; CDR2 reads SVGIG (reference sequence). V was pared by 0 bases and J by 0 bases, with 6 bases between. The CDR3 loop is CAWSVTGSYEQYF. DNA for the CDR3: TGTGCCTGGAGTGTAACAGGCTCCTACGAGCAGTACTTC.

This clone showed up just once. The CDR3 DNA reads TGTGCCAGCAGTCCCCTGGGCGGGGGGACCTACGAGCAGTACTTC. This translates into CASSPLGGGTYEQYF. The rearrangement uses TRBV6-6 and TRBJ2-7, with 8 bases identical to TRBD2. V was pared by 5 bases and J by 2 bases, with 8 bases of the junction left unmatched. In germline, CDR1 is MNHNY, CDR2 SVGAGI (reference sequence). There are 15 residues in the CDR3.

The chain combines TRBV2 with TRBJ1-6, with D possibly TRBD1 on 6 matching bases. With 7 bases removed from V and 2 bases from J, the gap between germline ends came to 12 bases. This CDR3 has 15 amino acids. CDR1 is SNHLY, CDR2 FYNNEI, per germline. DNA of the CDR3: TGTGCCAGCAAGGGGGAAGGTGCCTATAATTCACCCCTCCACTTT. It encodes CASKGEGAYNSPLHF.

Concerning this clone: Other DNA sequences in the same sample also yield this CDR3. The genes are TRBV10-1 and TRBJ2-1; 16 bases are shared with TRBD2. Losses at the gene ends were 6 bases for V and 8 bases for J; bases not matched to a gene: 4. Looked up from germline, CDR1 is WNHNN and CDR2 is SYGVQD (reference sequence). This CDR3 region has 15 residues. The chain's CDR3 is CASSAGTSGRDEQFF. The CDR3 DNA reads TGCGCCAGCAGCGCGGGGACTAGCGGGAGGGATGAGCAGTTCTTC.

CDR3: CASSPPRAGISGANVLTF. In DNA form, the CDR3 reads TGTGCCAGCAGCCCACCCCGGGCAGGGATCTCTGGGGCCAACGTCCTGACTTTC. The chain employs TRBV5-4 and TRBJ2-6; D might be TRBD1 (5 bases). Trimming left V 4 bases short and J 0 bases short, with 17 bases between. This CDR3 contains 18 residues. CDR1 is SGHNT, CDR2 YYREEE, per germline (reference sequence).

The rearrangement uses TRBV10-3 and TRBJ2-7, with 8 bases matching TRBD2. The junction had 13 bases not matched to a gene; V was cut back by 10 bases and J by 2 bases. This CDR3 is built from 15 residues. Germline CDR1 is ENHRY and CDR2 is SYGVKD. CDR3 bases: TGTGCCAACGGCCAGGGTAGCGGGGCGACCTACGAGCAGTACTTC. It translates to CANGQGSGATYEQYF.

This clone occurred a few times. This chain links TRBV29-1 with TRBJ2-1, with TRBD2 matching 10 bases. The CDR3 extends over 14 amino acids. Germline loops: CDR1 SQVTM, CDR2 ANQGSEA. Trimming at V came to 4 bases and at J to 7 bases, leaving 7 bases not matched to a gene. The CDR3, as DNA: TGCAGCGTTGTGTCCCTAGCGGGGGTGAATGAGCAGTTCTTC. It translates to CSVVSLAGVNEQFF.

The V and J genes are TRBV11-3 and TRBJ1-6; a possible D gene is TRBD1 (5 bases). With 0 bases removed from V and 10 bases from J, the gap between germline ends came to 13 bases. Germline-derived CDR1 and CDR2 are SGHNT and YENEEA. The CDR3 sequence is 15 residues long. The CDR3 DNA reads as TGTGCCAGCAGCTTAGATTCTGGGGCTAAATCACCCCTCCACTTT. This sequence encodes CASSLDSGAKSPLHF.

The V call is TRBV18, the J call TRBJ1-6; unclear D gene. Trimming shortened V by 2 bases and J by 6 bases, and 11 bases separated the two germline ends. Germline V gene lookup returns CDR1 KGHSH and CDR2 LQKENI. The CDR3 length is 15 residues. CDR3 protein: CASSPVVPSNSPLHF. The DNA of the CDR3 is TGTGCCAGCTCACCAGTGGTTCCTAGTAATTCACCCCTCCACTTT.

The rearrangement uses TRBV2 and TRBJ2-2; 7 bases fit TRBD2. Per the germline V gene, CDR1 is SNHLY and CDR2 is FYNNEI. Unmatched junction bases numbered 0, after V lost 2 bases and J lost 6 bases. The CDR3 extends over 13 amino acids. The CDR3 is CASSERGAGELFF. As DNA, the CDR3 is TGTGCCAGCAGTGAACGGGGGGCCGGGGAGCTGTTTTTT.

This chain uses TRBV4-1 with TRBJ2-1, with TRBD2 identical over 9 bases. The CDR3 has 20 residues. Germline lookup yields CDR1 MGHRA and CDR2 YSYEKL. Trimming cost V 1 base and J 5 bases; bases outside gene matches: 18. The CDR3 region has the DNA TGCGCCAGCAGCCAAGCCTGGCTGAGAGGGGGGCGGGAGGGGAACAATGAGCAGTTCTTC. Amino acid sequence: CASSQAWLRGGREGNNEQFF.

DNA for the CDR3: TGTGCCAGCCTACGCGTAGGGGGCCTGGGGGAGACCCAGTACTTC. Its protein product is CASLRVGGLGETQYF. J is TRBJ2-5 and V is TRBV2; 7 bases agree with TRBD1. In germline, CDR1 is SNHLY, CDR2 FYNNEI. The trim removed 8 bases at V and 5 bases at J, leaving 14 bases unmatched. The length of the CDR3 is 15 residues.

The chain recombines TRBV25-1 with TRBJ2-2; 7 bases align to TRBD1. The CDR3 covers 16 residues. The trim removed 4 bases at V and 2 bases at J, leaving 7 bases unmatched. CDR1 and CDR2 from the germline V gene are MGHDK and SYGVNS. CDR3 nucleotides: TGTGCCAGCAGTGCCCCTCGACAGGGTAACACCGGGGAGCTGTTTTTT. This sequence encodes CASSAPRQGNTGELFF.

This clone was recorded a few times. V is TRBV5-6 and J is TRBJ1-1; TRBD1 is a possible D gene (5 bases). Per germline, CDR1 SGHDT and CDR2 YYEEEE. The CDR3 covers 15 residues. V lost 4 bases and J 0 bases, leaving 13 bases between the germline ends. CDR3 in amino acids: CASSNLQALNTEAFF. CDR3 in DNA: TGTGCCAGCAGCAACCTACAGGCGTTGAACACTGAAGCTTTCTTT.

This sequence joins TRBV27 and TRBJ1-2; TRBD1 aligns across 7 bases. The CDR3 length is 13 residues. V was clipped by 5 bases and J by 8 bases; unmatched bases: 8. Germline CDR1 MNHEY, CDR2 SMNVEV (reference sequence). CDR3 amino acids: CASSPGQERGYTF. The CDR3, as DNA: TGTGCCAGCAGTCCCGGACAGGAGAGAGGCTACACCTTC.

In regard to this clone: The same CDR3 also results from other DNA sequences found in this sample. The chain has TRBV7-3 and TRBJ2-2; no reliable D call. Germline CDR1 reads SGHTA; CDR2 reads FQGTGA. CDR3 size: 14 residues. The V end was cut by 1 base, the J end by 2 bases, with 5 bases between. The chain's CDR3 is CASSLSGNTGELFF. Here the CDR3 DNA reads TGTGCCAGCAGCTTAAGCGGTAACACCGGGGAGCTGTTTTTT. Variable domain in full (rest from reference TRBV7-3 and TRBJ2-2): GAGVSQTPSNKVTEKGKYVELRCDPISGHTALYWYRQSLGQGPEFLIYFQGTGAADDSGLPNDRFFAVRPEGSVSTLKIQRTERGDSAVYLCASSLSGNTGELFFGEGSRLTVL.

V is TRBV6-1 and J is TRBJ1-1; D is ambiguous. The CDR3 loop spans 15 amino acids. Germline V gene sequence: CDR1 MNHNS, CDR2 SASEGT. Trimming removed 6 bases at V and 5 bases at J, with 19 bases between. The CDR3 loop reads CASSPDLGRRTEAFF. CDR3 coding DNA: TGTGCCAGCAGCCCGGATTTAGGGAGGAGAACTGAAGCTTTCTTT.

The chain uses TRBV5-1 and TRBJ2-1; 8 nucleotides line up with TRBD2. The germline V gene has CDR1 SGHRS and CDR2 YFSETQ. The trim removed 6 bases at V and 1 base at J, leaving 6 bases unmatched. The CDR3 runs 15 residues. Here the CDR3 reads CASTGLAGSYNEQFF. For the CDR3, the DNA is TGCGCCAGCACCGGACTAGCCGGGTCCTACAATGAGCAGTTCTTC.

The rearrangement links TRBV6-4 to TRBJ2-2, with 9 bases that match TRBD1. Germline V gives CDR1 MRHNA, CDR2 SNTAGT. CDR3 length: 15 amino acids. Trimming cost V 6 bases and J 6 bases; bases outside gene matches: 8. CDR3 DNA: TGTGCCAGCAGCGGACAGGGGACAGTGTCCGGGGAGCTGTTTTTT. Translated: CASSGQGTVSGELFF.

This clone was observed a single time. The chain couples TRBV6-6 to TRBJ2-7, with D hard to call. This CDR3 spans 12 amino acids. The V end was cut by 0 bases, the J end by 5 bases, with 5 bases between. CDR1 MNHNY and CDR2 SVGAGI come from the germline V gene (reference sequence). Here the CDR3 reads CASSYSQNEQYF. CDR3 coding DNA: TGTGCCAGCAGTTACTCCCAGAACGAGCAGTACTTC.